The clone carrying this T cell receptor beta chain has ten or more counts. J was trimmed by 3 bases and V by 1 base; bases with no gene match: 5. Germline V gene data show CDR1 as SEHNR and CDR2 as FQNEAQ (reference sequence). CDR3 size: 15 residues. This sample is part of a study of T-cell reconstitution after alpha-beta-depleted transplantation in children. Unique molecular identifiers featured in how the TCRbeta library was prepared. TCRdb analysed the PCR reads with MiXCR anew, one entry per CDR3 protein. The table has 450,000 to 600,000 distinct CDR3 sequences, 18% seen once. This sample comprised PBMCs from the stem cell graft donor, obtained from the stem cell graft. This receptor was obtained from a human donor who donated a stem cell graft to a child with acute lymphoblastic leukemia. The chain employs TRBV7-9 and TRBJ2-5; 7 positions match TRBD1. The CDR3 sequence is CASSLGQGLKETQYF. CDR3 bases: TGTGCCAGCAGCTTAGGACAGGGATTGAAAGAGACCCAGTACTTC.